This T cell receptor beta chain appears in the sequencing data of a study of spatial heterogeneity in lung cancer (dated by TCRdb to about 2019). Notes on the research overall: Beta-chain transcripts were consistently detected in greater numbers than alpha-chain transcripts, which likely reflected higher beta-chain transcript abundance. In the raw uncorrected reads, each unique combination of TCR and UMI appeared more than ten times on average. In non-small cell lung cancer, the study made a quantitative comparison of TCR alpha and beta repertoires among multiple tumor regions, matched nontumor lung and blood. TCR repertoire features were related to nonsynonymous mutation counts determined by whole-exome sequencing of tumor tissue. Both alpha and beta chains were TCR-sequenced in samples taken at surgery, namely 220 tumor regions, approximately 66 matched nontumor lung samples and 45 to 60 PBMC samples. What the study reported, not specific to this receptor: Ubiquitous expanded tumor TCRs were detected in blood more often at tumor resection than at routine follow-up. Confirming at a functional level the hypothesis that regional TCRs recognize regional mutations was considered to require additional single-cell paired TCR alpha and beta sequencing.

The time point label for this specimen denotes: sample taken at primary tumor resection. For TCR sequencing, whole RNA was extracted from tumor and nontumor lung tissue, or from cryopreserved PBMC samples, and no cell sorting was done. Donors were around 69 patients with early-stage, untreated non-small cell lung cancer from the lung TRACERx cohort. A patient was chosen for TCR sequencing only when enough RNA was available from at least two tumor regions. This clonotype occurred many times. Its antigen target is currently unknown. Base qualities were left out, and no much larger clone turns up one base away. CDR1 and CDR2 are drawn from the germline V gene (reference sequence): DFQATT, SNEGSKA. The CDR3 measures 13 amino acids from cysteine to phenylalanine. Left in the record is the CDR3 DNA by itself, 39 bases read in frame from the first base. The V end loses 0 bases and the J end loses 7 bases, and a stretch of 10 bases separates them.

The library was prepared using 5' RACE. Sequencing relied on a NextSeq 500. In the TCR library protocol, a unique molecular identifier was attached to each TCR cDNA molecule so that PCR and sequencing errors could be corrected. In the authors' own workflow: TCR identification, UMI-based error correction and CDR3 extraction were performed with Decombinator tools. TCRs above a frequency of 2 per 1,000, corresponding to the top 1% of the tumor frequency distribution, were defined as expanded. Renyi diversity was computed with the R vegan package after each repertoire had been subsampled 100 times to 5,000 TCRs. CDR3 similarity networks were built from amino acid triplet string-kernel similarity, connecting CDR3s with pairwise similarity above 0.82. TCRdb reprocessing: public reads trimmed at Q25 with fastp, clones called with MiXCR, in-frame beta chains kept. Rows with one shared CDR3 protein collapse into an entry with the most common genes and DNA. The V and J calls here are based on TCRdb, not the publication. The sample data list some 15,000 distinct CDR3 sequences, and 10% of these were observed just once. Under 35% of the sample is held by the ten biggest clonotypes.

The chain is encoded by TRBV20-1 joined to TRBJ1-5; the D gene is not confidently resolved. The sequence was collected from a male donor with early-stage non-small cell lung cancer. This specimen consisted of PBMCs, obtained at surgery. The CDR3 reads CSAREARSQPQHF. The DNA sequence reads TGCAGTGCTAGAGAAGCCCGGAGCCAGCCCCAGCATTTT.